The 15 T cell receptor beta chains presented below share a single source sample, sequenced in a study of T cells expressing NK-cell markers. TCRdb derives one entry per CDR3 protein from the 5' RACE reads, leaving out DNA. This sample's table reports approximately 15,000 distinct CDR3 sequences. The sample consisted of blood T cells: a sorted CD56 or NKG2C T cell subset, CD4+ or CD8+ T cells, or bulk PBMC T cells (not recorded which). The receptors shown here come from a man aged 18-70 years in good health.

The chain joins TRBV5-1 to TRBJ2-7. The CDR3 contains 11 residues. Per germline, CDR1 SGHRS and CDR2 YFSETQ. The CDR3 loop reads CASSFSYEQYF.

V usage is TRBV28 and J usage is TRBJ2-7; the TRBD1 assignment by TCRdb is unverifiable without DNA. CDR3 length: 14 amino acids. Germline V gene lookup returns CDR1 MDHEN and CDR2 SYDVKM. The CDR3 loop reads CASSPPREAYEQYF.

This chain uses TRBV20-1 with TRBJ2-5; as DNA is missing, the TRBD2 call by TCRdb cannot be tested. This CDR3 spans 15 amino acids. The germline V gene has CDR1 DFQATT and CDR2 SNEGSKA (reference sequence). CDR3: CSATSTSGSLETQYF.

V usage is TRBV28 and J usage is TRBJ2-3; the D gene TCRdb calls, TRBD2, cannot be checked with no DNA. Germline V gives CDR1 MDHEN, CDR2 SYDVKM. CDR3 length equals 16 residues. The CDR3 loop reads CASSSHGYGPEDTQYF.

This chain uses TRBV11-1 with TRBJ2-6; TCRdb returns TRBD1, unconfirmable since there is no DNA. The germline V gene has CDR1 SGHAT and CDR2 FQDESV (reference sequence). The CDR3 is made up of 18 amino acids. This chain's CDR3 is CASSLFGQSHVGANVLTF.

The V gene is TRBV6-1, the J gene TRBJ1-1; as DNA is missing, the TRBD1 call by TCRdb cannot be tested. This CDR3 region has 16 residues. Germline CDR1 reads MNHNS; CDR2 reads SASEGT. This CDR3 reads CASSPLLEFGGSQAFF.

The rearrangement links TRBV20-1 to TRBJ2-1; lacking DNA, the TRBD2 call made by TCRdb goes unchecked. Per germline, CDR1 DFQATT and CDR2 SNEGSKA (reference sequence). The CDR3 sequence is 15 residues long. CDR3 in amino acids: CSALRTSGRSNEQFF.

The rearrangement links TRBV5-1 to TRBJ2-1; no DNA is available, so the TRBD2 call from TCRdb remains unchecked. CDR1 and CDR2 from the germline V gene are SGHRS and YFSETQ. CDR3 length: 15 amino acids. The CDR3 reads CASSLAGFGPNEQFF.

V usage is TRBV20-1 and J usage is TRBJ2-3; TCRdb's D call of TRBD2 is untestable without DNA. Germline V gene data show CDR1 as DFQATT and CDR2 as SNEGSKA (reference sequence). The CDR3 has 14 amino acids. The chain's CDR3 is CSAGSGSSPDTQYF.

V is TRBV6-2 or TRBV6-3 and J is TRBJ2-2; TCRdb names TRBD1, which stays unverified in the absence of DNA. Germline values: CDR1 MNHEY, CDR2 SVGEGT. This CDR3 is built from 15 residues. The CDR3 is CASSNGRDNTGELFF.

This chain links TRBV11-2 with TRBJ1-1; TCRdb names TRBD1, which stays unverified in the absence of DNA. Per germline, CDR1 SGHAT and CDR2 FQNNGV. This CDR3 contains 15 residues. CDR3 sequence: CASSLARGRGTEAFF. Full variable domain (outside the CDR3, taken from reference TRBV11-2 and TRBJ1-1): EAGVAQSPRYKIIEKRQSVAFWCNPISGHATLYWYQQILGQGPKLLIQFQNNGVVDDSQLPKDRFSAERLKGVDSTLKIQPAKLEDSAVYLCASSLARGRGTEAFFGQGTRLTVV.

This chain links TRBV5-1 with TRBJ2-2. The CDR3 consists of 15 residues. Germline CDR1 reads SGHRS; CDR2 reads YFSETQ. Here the CDR3 reads CASTPRVGGTGELFF.

V and J are TRBV5-5 and TRBJ1-4; TCRdb designates TRBD1, a call that cannot be tested without DNA. The germline V gene encodes CDR1 SGHKS and CDR2 YYEKEE (reference sequence). CDR3 length equals 14 residues. This CDR3 is CASSWGQLNEKLFF.

This chain links TRBV18 with TRBJ2-1. Germline V gene lookup returns CDR1 KGHSH and CDR2 LQKENI. There are 15 residues in the CDR3. CDR3 protein: CASSPAGSLYNEQFF.

The V gene is TRBV4-3, the J gene TRBJ1-2. This CDR3 has 13 amino acids. CDR1 LGHNA and CDR2 YSLEER come from the germline V gene. This CDR3 is CASSQRFNYGYTF.